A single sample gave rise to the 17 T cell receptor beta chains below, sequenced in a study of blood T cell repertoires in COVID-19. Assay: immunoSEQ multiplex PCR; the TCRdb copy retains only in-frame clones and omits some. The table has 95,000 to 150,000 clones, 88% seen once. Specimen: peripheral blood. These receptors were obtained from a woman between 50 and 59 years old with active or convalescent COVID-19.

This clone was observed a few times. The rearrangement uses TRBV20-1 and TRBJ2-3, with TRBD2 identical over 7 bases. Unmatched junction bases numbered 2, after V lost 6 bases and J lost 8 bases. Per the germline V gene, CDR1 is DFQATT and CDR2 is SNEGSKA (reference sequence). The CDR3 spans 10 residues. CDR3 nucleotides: TGCAGTGCGGTAGCGGGTACGCAGTATTTT. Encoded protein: CSAVAGTQYF.

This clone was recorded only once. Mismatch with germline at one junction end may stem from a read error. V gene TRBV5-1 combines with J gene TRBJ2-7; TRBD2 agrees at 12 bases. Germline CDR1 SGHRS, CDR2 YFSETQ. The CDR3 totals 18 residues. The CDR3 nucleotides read TGCGCCAGCACCTTGACGACTAGCGGGAGTAAAGGGCCGCGGGAGCAGTACTTC. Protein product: CASTLTTSGSKGPREQYF.

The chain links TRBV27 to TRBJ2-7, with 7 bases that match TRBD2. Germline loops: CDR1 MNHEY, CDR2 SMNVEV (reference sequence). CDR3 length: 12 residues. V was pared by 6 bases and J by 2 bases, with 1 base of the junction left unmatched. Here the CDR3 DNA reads TGTGCCAGCAGGGGGAGGGCCTACGAGCAGTACTTC. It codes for CASRGRAYEQYF.

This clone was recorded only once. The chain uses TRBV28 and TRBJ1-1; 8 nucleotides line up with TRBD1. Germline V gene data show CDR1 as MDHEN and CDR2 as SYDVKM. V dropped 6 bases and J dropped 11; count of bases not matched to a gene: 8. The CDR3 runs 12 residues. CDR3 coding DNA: TGTGCCAGCAGGATGACAGGGGCAACGGCTTTCTTT. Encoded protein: CASRMTGATAFF.

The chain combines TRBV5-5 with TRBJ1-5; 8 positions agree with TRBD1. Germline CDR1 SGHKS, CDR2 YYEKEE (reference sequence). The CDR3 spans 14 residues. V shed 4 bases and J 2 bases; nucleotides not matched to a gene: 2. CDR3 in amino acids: CASSLTGGNQPQHF. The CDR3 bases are TGTGCCAGCAGCCTGACAGGGGGCAATCAGCCCCAGCATTTT.

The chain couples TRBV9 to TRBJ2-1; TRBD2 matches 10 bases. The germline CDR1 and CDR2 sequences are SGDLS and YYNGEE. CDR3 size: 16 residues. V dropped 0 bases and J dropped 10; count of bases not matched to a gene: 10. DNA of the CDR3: TGTGCCAGCAGCGTAGACAATCTAGCGGGAGTTGGGGAGCAGTTCTTC. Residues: CASSVDNLAGVGEQFF.

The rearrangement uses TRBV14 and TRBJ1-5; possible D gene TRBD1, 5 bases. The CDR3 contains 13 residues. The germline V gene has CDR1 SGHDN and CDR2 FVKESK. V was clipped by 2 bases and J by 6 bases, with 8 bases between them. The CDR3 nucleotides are TGTGCCAGCAGCCAAACAGGTGGTCAGCCCCAGCATTTT. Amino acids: CASSQTGGQPQHF.

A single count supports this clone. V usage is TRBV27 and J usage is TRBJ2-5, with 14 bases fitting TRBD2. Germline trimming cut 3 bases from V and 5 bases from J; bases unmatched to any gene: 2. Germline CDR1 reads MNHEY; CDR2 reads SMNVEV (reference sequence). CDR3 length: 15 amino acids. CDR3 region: CASSLTSGRAETQYF. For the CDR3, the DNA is TGTGCCAGCAGTTTGACTAGCGGGAGGGCGGAGACCCAGTACTTC.

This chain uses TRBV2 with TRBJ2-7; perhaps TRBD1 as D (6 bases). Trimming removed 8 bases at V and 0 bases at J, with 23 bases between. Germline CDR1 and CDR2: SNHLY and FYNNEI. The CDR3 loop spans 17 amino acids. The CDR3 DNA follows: TGTGCCAGCGGGGGCGGTAAGGGACGAACTCTCTCCTACGAGCAGTACTTC. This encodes CASGGGKGRTLSYEQYF.

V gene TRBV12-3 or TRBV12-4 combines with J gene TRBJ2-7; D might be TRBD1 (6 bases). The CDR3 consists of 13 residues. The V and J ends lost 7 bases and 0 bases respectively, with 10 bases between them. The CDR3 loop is CASKGDGSYEQYF. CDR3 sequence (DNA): TGTGCCAGCAAGGGGGACGGCTCCTACGAGCAGTACTTC.

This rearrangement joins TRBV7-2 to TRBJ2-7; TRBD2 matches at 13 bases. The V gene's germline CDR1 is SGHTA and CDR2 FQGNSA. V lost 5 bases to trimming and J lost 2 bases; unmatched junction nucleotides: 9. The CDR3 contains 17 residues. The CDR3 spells CASSHPTSGRVAYEQYF. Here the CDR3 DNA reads TGTGCCAGCAGCCACCCAACTAGCGGGAGGGTAGCCTACGAGCAGTACTTC.

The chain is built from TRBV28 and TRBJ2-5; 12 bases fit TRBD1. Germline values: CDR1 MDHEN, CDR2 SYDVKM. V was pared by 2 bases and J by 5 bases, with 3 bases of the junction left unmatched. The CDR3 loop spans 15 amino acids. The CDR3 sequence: CASSLGTGGSETQYF. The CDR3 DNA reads TGTGCCAGCAGTTTAGGGACAGGGGGCTCGGAGACCCAGTACTTC.

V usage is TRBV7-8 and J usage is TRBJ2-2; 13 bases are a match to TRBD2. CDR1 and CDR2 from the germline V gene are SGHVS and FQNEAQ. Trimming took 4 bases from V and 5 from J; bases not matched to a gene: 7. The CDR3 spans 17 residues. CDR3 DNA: TGTGCCAGCAGCTACGGGACTAGCGGGGCGGGGACCGGGGAGCTGTTTTTT. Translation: CASSYGTSGAGTGELFF.

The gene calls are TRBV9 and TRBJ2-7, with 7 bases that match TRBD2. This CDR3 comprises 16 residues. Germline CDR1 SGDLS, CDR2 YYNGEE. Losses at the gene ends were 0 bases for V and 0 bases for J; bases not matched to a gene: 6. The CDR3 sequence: CASSVATGGNSYEQYF. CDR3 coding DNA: TGTGCCAGCAGCGTAGCTACGGGGGGTAACTCCTACGAGCAGTACTTC.

In DNA, the CDR3 is TGCGCCAGCAGCCAAGGCCCGGGGGTTAGTGAAAAACTGTTTTTT. Translation: CASSQGPGVSEKLFF. This chain links TRBV4-3 with TRBJ1-4; maybe TRBD1 (5 bases). V lost 1 base, J lost 7 bases, and 13 bases lay in between. The germline CDR1 and CDR2 sequences are LGHNA and YSLEER. The CDR3 runs to 15 residues.

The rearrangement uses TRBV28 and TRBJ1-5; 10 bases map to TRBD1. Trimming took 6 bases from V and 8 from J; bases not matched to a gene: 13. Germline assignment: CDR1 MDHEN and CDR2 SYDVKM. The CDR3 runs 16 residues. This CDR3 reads CASRSNGDRGREPQHF. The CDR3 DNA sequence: TGTGCCAGCAGGTCCAATGGGGACAGGGGCCGGGAGCCCCAGCATTTT.

The CDR3: CASSEGGRRNNEQFF. The CDR3 nucleotides read TGCGCCAGCAGTGAGGGCGGGAGAAGGAACAATGAGCAGTTCTTC. The chain has TRBV10-1 and TRBJ2-1; 7 nucleotides agree with TRBD2. V dropped 2 bases and J dropped 5; count of bases not matched to a gene: 6. The germline V gene has CDR1 WNHNN and CDR2 SYGVQD (reference sequence). The CDR3 covers 15 residues.